A selection of T cell receptor beta chains follows, all from one sample in a study of beta chain features in type 1 diabetes. TCRdb's table, derived via immunoSEQ multiplex PCR, lists solely in-frame clones and lacks some. The repertoire holds 500,000 to 850,000 clones, with about 14% as singletons. The sequenced sample consisted of naive CD4+ T cells from blood. The receptors here all came from a man between 18 and 35 years old with type 1 diabetes. CDR3s include the opening cysteine and the closing phenylalanine or tryptophan. D genes are given only for firm matches. Not all rows give a size; the values are once, few, many and, for expanded clones, a class.

few	TRBJ2-2	-	TRBV4-3	14	TGCGCCAGCAGGTCTCTAGGAGGCACCGGGGAGCTGTTTTTT	CASRSLGGTGELFF
-	TRBJ1-1	-	TRBV7-9	13	TGTGCCAGCAGGGATCCCCAGATCACTGAAGCTTTCTTT	CASRDPQITEAFF
few	TRBJ1-2	-	TRBV5-8	14	TGTGCCAGCAGCTTGTATAGCAGGGCCTATGGCTACACCTTC	CASSLYSRAYGYTF
-	TRBJ2-6	TRBD1	TRBV6-5	16	TGTGCCAGCAGTTCTAGGGACAGCTCTGGGGCCAACGTCCTGACTTTC	CASSSRDSSGANVLTF
few	TRBJ1-1	-	TRBV18	14	TGTGCCAGCTCACCAGCAGGGACCAACACTGAAGCTTTCTTT	CASSPAGTNTEAFF
few	TRBJ1-2	TRBD1	TRBV25-1	16	TGTGCCAGCAGTGCACTCGGACAGGGGCCAAACTATGGCTACACCTTC	CASSALGQGPNYGYTF
few	TRBJ1-5	-	TRBV30	13	TGTGCCTGGAGCCTGGGCGCGGATCAGCCCCAGCATTTT	CAWSLGADQPQHF
-	TRBJ2-3	-	TRBV27	14	TGTGCCACCACCAAGAAGCGGAGCACAGATACGCAGTATTTT	CATTKKRSTDTQYF
-	TRBJ2-6	TRBD1	TRBV29-1	18	TGCAGCGTTGAAATGCGACAGGGGAGCTTCTCTGGGGCCAACGTCCTGACTTTC	CSVEMRQGSFSGANVLTF
few	TRBJ1-1	TRBD1	TRBV30	14	TGTGCCTGGAATGGAGGGACAGTGAACACTGAAGCTTTCTTT	CAWNGGTVNTEAFF
-	TRBJ2-1	TRBD2	TRBV11-2	18	TGTGCCAGCAGCTACCACCCCGGGTCAGCGGGAGGGCGTAATGAGCAGTTCTTC	CASSYHPGSAGGRNEQFF
-	TRBJ2-1	-	TRBV5-4	12	TGTGCCAGCAGGCGGGACAGCAATGAGCAGTTCTTC	CASRRDSNEQFF
-	TRBJ1-2	-	TRBV4-1	13	TGCGCCAGCAGCCAAGTGTTGGGTCATGGCTACACCTTC	CASSQVLGHGYTF
-	TRBJ2-3	-	TRBV5-1	12	TGCGCCAGCAGCCGCGAAGGAGATACGCAGTATTTT	CASSREGDTQYF
-	TRBJ1-2	TRBD1	TRBV19	15	TGTGCCAGCGCTTCTCATGGACAGGGGATCTATGGCTACACCTTC	CASASHGQGIYGYTF
-	TRBJ2-7	TRBD2	TRBV14	16	TGTGCCAGCAGCCAAGTTTCCGGGACTAGCGGGTACGAGCAGTACTTC	CASSQVSGTSGYEQYF
-	TRBJ2-5	-	TRBV4-3	13	TGCGCCAGCAGCCAAGGCGGGGAGGAGACCCAGTACTTC	CASSQGGEETQYF
few	TRBJ1-1	-	TRBV28	13	TGTGCCAGCAGCGACCTGGGGAAGACTGAAGCTTTCTTT	CASSDLGKTEAFF
few	TRBJ2-1	-	TRBV4-1	15	TGCGCCAGCAGCCAGGACCGCACAGGGTTCAATGAGCAGTTCTTC	CASSQDRTGFNEQFF
few	TRBJ1-5	-	TRBV18	15	TGTGCCAGCTCACCGGGAACAAATAGCAATCAGCCCCAGCATTTT	CASSPGTNSNQPQHF
many	TRBJ2-3	-	TRBV10-3	14	TGTGCCATCGGATTTAGCGGTTTCACAGATACGCAGTATTTT	CAIGFSGFTDTQYF
-	TRBJ2-5	-	TRBV5-1	16	TGCGCCAGCAGCTTGGCCCACAGCGGCGGACAAGAGACCCAGTACTTC	CASSLAHSGGQETQYF
few	TRBJ1-2	-	TRBV6-6	13	TGTGCCAGCAGTTATGCGACATTTGATGGCTACACCTTC	CASSYATFDGYTF
few	TRBJ1-1	-	TRBV6-5	13	TGTGCCAGCAGTTACCTATGGAACACTGAAGCTTTCTTT	CASSYLWNTEAFF
-	TRBJ2-7	TRBD1	TRBV7-9	14	TGTGCCAGCAGCCTGGGGACAGCCACCTACGAGCAGTACTTC	CASSLGTATYEQYF
-	TRBJ1-1	-	TRBV5-1	15	TGCGCCAGCAGCTTGGGGGGCGGTTTGAACACTGAAGCTTTCTTT	CASSLGGGLNTEAFF
-	TRBJ2-7	-	TRBV20-1	10	TGCAGTGACGGGTTCCACGAGCAGTACTTC	CSDGFHEQYF
-	TRBJ2-7	TRBD2	TRBV27	13	TGTGCCAGCAGAAGAAGCGGGAGGTACGAGCAGTACTTC	CASRRSGRYEQYF
few	TRBJ2-5	TRBD1	TRBV10-3	13	TGTGCCATGGGACAGGGGGCCCAAGAGACCCAGTACTTC	CAMGQGAQETQYF
-	TRBJ2-5	-	TRBV7-2	14	TGTGCCAGCATCTTCCGGGACACCCAAGAGACCCAGTACTTC	CASIFRDTQETQYF
-	TRBJ1-6	-	TRBV30	12	TGTGCCTGGGACAGAAATAATTCACCCCTCCACTTT	CAWDRNNSPLHF
-	TRBJ2-3	TRBD2	TRBV7-2	18	TGTGCCAGCAGCATTAGACTAGCGGGCAGAGGTAGGACAGATACGCAGTATTTT	CASSIRLAGRGRTDTQYF
-	TRBJ2-2	-	TRBV15	16	TGTGCCACCAGCAGAGAGGATCCATTGAACACCGGGGAGCTGTTTTTT	CATSREDPLNTGELFF
-	TRBJ2-5	-	TRBV7-2	15	TGTGCCAGCAGCTTGCCGAACGCTTTAACAGAGACCCAGTACTTC	CASSLPNALTETQYF
-	TRBJ1-1	-	TRBV7-2	14	TGTGCCAGCAGCTTAGTTTCAGGGAACACTGAAGCTTTCTTT	CASSLVSGNTEAFF
few	TRBJ2-2	TRBD2	TRBV5-1	17	TGCGCCAGCAGCTTGACTAGCGGGAGCCTATCCACCGGGGAGCTGTTTTTT	CASSLTSGSLSTGELFF
few	TRBJ1-2	-	TRBV5-1	17	TGCGCCAGCAGCTTGGGGCCAGGGCTGACAGTTAACTATGGCTACACCTTC	CASSLGPGLTVNYGYTF
-	TRBJ1-1	-	TRBV4-1	16	TGCGCCAGCAGCCCGTTGCAGGTGGGTCTTCGGACTGAAGCTTTCTTT	CASSPLQVGLRTEAFF
few	TRBJ2-7	TRBD1	TRBV28	14	TGTGCCAGCACGATACAGGGGAGAGGTAACGAGCAGTACTTC	CASTIQGRGNEQYF
few	TRBJ2-1	-	TRBV29-1	14	TGCAGCGGACGAGCGTCAGGGGGGCTACATGAGCAGTTCTTC	CSGRASGGLHEQFF
-	TRBJ2-1	-	TRBV18	14	TGTGCCAGCTCACCCAGGAGTACCTACAATGAGCAGTTCTTC	CASSPRSTYNEQFF
-	TRBJ2-7	TRBD1	TRBV4-2	15	TGTGCCAGCAGCCAAGTCGACAGGGACGGCTACGAGCAGTACTTC	CASSQVDRDGYEQYF
-	TRBJ2-3	-	TRBV30	15	TGTGCCTGGAGTGTACGGCGGAAACGCACAGATACGCAGTATTTT	CAWSVRRKRTDTQYF
-	TRBJ2-3	-	TRBV20-1	11	TGCAGTGCTATTCGCGCAGATACGCAGTATTTT	CSAIRADTQYF
few	TRBJ2-7	-	TRBV2	17	TGTGCCAGCAGTGAAGCGCTTCGGTCCCAAGCCCCTTACGAGCAGTACTTC	CASSEALRSQAPYEQYF
few	TRBJ2-1	TRBD1	TRBV6-5	15	TGTGCCATCAGTCCGAGGGGACAGGGGGTTATTGAGCAGTTCTTC	CAISPRGQGVIEQFF
-	TRBJ2-1	-	TRBV9	13	TGTGCCAGCAGCGTAAGTCCCCCTAATGAGCAGTTCTTC	CASSVSPPNEQFF
-	TRBJ2-7	-	TRBV29-1	13	TGCAGCGTTGCCAGGGGTGTCTCCTACGAGCAGTACTTC	CSVARGVSYEQYF
-	TRBJ2-7	TRBD1	TRBV10-3	14	TGTGCCATCAGAGTGACAGGGCCCACCTACGAGCAGTACTTC	CAIRVTGPTYEQYF
few	TRBJ2-1	-	TRBV10-3	16	TGTGCCATCAGTGCCTACCTTGAGGGGTCGGGCAATGAGCAGTTCTTC	CAISAYLEGSGNEQFF
few	TRBJ2-2	-	TRBV19	14	TGTGCCAGTAGGCAACAGGGACCCCCCGGGGAGCTGTTTTTT	CASRQQGPPGELFF
-	TRBJ2-7	-	TRBV20-1	11	TGCAGTGCTGCCCCCCTCTACGAGCAGTACTTC	CSAAPLYEQYF
-	TRBJ2-7	-	TRBV18	13	TGTGCCAGCTCACCAAGTCCTAGCAACGAGCAGTACTTC	CASSPSPSNEQYF
few	TRBJ2-7	TRBD2	TRBV28	12	TGTGCCAGCGGTAGCGGGGGCCGGGGGGAGTACTTC	CASGSGGRGEYF